Sequencing of this T cell receptor beta chain was carried out in a study of blood T cell repertoires in COVID-19 (dated by TCRdb to about 2020). Notes on the research overall: The collaborator samples originated in the United States, Italy and Spain and spanned the acute and convalescent phases of COVID-19. The material from the prospective study consisted of cDNA or gDNA derived from T cells, B-cell-depleted T cells, or PBMCs. A de-identified subject ID, COVID-19 status, age in years and sex were almost always included in the sample metadata. The repertoires were released in a freely available public database meant as a resource for research on the immune response to SARS-CoV-2. Where HLA class I and class II types were available, the types were taken from metadata supplied by the sample provider, not from assay-based typing. Subjects who had been exposed to COVID-19, were actively infected with it, or had recovered from it provided the deeply sampled blood TCRbeta repertoires that made up the dataset. The samples were drawn from two sources: the first 160 participants of the ongoing ImmuneRACE study, and fewer than 1,500 subjects contributed by 6 global collaborators.

The study at large found these results: The amount of clinical and demographic metadata varied by source and participant and was provided uncurated.

Concerning this clone: The antigen this receptor binds is unknown. The record has no base qualities; no much larger clone is one base away.

TCRbeta CDR3 regions were amplified from genomic DNA using the immunoSEQ Assay, a bias-controlled multiplex PCR. The study's processing was this. Within the assay, amplification of reference gene primers was used to estimate how many nucleated cells each sample contained. To quantify the absolute abundance of each unique TCRbeta CDR3 rearrangement, sequence reads were collapsed and filtered. For each sample, productive Simpson clonality was calculated as the square root of Simpson's diversity index over productive rearrangements. The table comes from immuneACCESS by way of TCRdb, which keeps in-frame sequences with V and J called. Part of the clones is missing from these tables; in studies checked, under half for an unresolved V gene and the rest for unknown reasons. The V and J calls and clone size were taken over from that table, and D and trimming were inferred from the DNA. The sample contains some 200,000 clones, roughly 80% of them found a single time. The leading ten clones occupy more than 9.5% of the sample.

At one collaborating source in Seattle, patients were enrolled during active infection and were followed longitudinally through the course of disease. Each collaborating institution followed its own protocols to collect whole blood in K2EDTA tubes. For TCRbeta analysis, collaborators shipped samples as frozen whole blood, isolated PBMCs, or DNA extracted from either of those sample types. Sequencing was done on a sample of peripheral blood. The sequence was obtained from a woman aged 40 to 50 with COVID-19, enrolled during active disease.

The DNA is TGTGCCAGCAGCTTAGGACAGCTCACAGATACGCAGTATTTT. This yields the protein CASSLGQLTDTQYF. The V and J segments used are TRBV5-4 and TRBJ2-3, and perhaps TRBD1 as D gene, on 6 matching bases. The CDR3 runs 14 residues from the cysteine to the phenylalanine. Just CDR3 DNA is preserved here, 42 bases in frame from base 1. V is clipped by 2 bases and J by 2 bases, and the sequence between their germline boundaries is 9 bases long. Sequences SGHNT (CDR1) and YYREEE (CDR2) are obtained from the germline V gene (reference sequence).